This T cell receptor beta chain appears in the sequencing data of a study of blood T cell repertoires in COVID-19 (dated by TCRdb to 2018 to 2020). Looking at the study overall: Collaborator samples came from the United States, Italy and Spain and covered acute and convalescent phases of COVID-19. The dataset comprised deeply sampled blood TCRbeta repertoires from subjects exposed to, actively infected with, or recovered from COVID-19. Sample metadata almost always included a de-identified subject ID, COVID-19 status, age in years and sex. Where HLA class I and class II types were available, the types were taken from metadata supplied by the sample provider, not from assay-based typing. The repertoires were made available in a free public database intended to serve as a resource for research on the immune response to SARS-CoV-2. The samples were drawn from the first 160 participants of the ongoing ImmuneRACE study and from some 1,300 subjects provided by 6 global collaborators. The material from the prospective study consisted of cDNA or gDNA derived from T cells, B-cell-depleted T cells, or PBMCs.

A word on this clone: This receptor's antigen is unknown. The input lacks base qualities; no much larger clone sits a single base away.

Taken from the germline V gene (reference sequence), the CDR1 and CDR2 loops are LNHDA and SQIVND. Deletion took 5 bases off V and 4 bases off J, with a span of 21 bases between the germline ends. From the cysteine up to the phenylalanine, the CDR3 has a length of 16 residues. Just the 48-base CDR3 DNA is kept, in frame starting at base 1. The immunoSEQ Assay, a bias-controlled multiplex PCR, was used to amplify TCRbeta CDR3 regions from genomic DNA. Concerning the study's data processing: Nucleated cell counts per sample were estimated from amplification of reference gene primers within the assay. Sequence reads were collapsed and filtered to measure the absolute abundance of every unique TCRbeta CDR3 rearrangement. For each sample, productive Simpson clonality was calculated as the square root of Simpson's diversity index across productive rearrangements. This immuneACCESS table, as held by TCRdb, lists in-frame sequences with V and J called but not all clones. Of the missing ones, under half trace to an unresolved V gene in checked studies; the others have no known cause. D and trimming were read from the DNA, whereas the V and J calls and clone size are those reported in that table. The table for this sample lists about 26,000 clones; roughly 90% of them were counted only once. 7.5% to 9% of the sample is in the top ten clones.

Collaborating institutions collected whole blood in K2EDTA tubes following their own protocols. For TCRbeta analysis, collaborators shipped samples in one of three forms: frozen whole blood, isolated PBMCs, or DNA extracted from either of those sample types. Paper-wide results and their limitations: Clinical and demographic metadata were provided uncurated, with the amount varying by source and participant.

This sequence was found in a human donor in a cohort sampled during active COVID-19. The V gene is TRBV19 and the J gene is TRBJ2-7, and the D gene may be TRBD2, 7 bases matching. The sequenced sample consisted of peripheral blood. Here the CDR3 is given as CASSPQGQQGGYEQYF. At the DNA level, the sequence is TGTGCCAGTAGTCCCCAAGGGCAACAGGGAGGGTACGAGCAGTACTTC. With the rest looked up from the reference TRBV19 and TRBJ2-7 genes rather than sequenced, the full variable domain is DGGITQSPKYLFRKEGQNVTLSCEQNLNHDAMYWYRQDPGQGLRLIYYSQIVNDFQKGDIAEGYSVSREKKESFPLTVTSAQKNPTAFYLCASSPQGQQGGYEQYFGPGTRLTVT.